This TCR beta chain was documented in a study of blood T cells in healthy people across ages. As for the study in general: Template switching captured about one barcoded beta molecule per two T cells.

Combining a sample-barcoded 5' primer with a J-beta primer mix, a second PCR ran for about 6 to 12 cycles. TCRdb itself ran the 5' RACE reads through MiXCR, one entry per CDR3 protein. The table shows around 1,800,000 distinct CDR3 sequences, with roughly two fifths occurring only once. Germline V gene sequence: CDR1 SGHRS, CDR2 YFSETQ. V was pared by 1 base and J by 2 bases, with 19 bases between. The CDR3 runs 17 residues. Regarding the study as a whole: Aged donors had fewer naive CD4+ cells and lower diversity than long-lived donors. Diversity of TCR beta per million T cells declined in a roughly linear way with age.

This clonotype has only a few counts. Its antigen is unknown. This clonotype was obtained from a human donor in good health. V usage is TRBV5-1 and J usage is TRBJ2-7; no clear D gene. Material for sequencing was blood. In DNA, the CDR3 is TGCGCCAGCAGCTTGAGGTCAGCGTACTCCATGACCTACGAGCAGTACTTC. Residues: CASSLRSAYSMTYEQYF.